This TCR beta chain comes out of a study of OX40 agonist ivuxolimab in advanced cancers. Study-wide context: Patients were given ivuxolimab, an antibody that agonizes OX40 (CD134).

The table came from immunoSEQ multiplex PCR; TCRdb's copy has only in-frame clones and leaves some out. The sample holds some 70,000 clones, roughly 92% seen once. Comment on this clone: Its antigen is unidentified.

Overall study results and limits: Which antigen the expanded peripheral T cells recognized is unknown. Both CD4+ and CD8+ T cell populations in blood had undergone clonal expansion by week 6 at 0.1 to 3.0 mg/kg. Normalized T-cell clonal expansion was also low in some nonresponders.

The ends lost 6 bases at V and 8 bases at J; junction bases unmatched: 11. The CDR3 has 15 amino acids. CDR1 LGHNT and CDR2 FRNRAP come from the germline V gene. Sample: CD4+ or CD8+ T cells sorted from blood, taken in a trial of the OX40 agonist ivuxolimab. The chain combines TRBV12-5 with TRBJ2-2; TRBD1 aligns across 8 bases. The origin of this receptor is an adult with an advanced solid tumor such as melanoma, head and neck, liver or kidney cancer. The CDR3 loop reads CASGSGQAFDGELFF. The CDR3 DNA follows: TGTGCTAGTGGCTCGGGACAGGCTTTTGATGGGGAGCTGTTTTTT.